These 21 T cell receptor beta chains came from one sample sequenced in a study of T cell changes during pregnancy in multiple sclerosis. The method was immunoSEQ multiplex PCR; TCRdb's version includes in-frame clones alone and lacks a portion of them. Of 15,000 to 17,000 clones in the sample, roughly 84% were seen once. Sample: CD8+ T cells from peripheral blood mononuclear cells, taken after pregnancy. These receptors came from a female donor in good health, enrolled as a control in a pregnancy study.

This chain uses TRBV7-9 with TRBJ2-1; maybe TRBD2 (6 bases). V lost 3 bases to trimming and J lost 13 bases, with 22 bases between them. Germline V lookup: CDR1 SEHNR, CDR2 FQNEAQ (reference sequence). The CDR3 length is 15 residues. The CDR3 loop reads CASSFTVGDRDSQFF. The CDR3 DNA reads TGTGCCAGCAGCTTTACAGTGGGAGATCGGGACTCTCAGTTCTTC.

V is TRBV28 and J is TRBJ1-5; no reliable D call. The V end lost 3 bases, the J end lost 0 bases, and 3 bases lay between the germline ends. The CDR3 is 13 residues long. Germline-derived CDR1 and CDR2 are MDHEN and SYDVKM. The CDR3 sequence: CASSFYSNQPQHF. CDR3 in DNA: TGTGCCAGCAGTTTCTATAGCAATCAGCCCCAGCATTTT.

There are a few counts of this clone. The rearrangement links TRBV5-6 to TRBJ1-1, with unresolved D. The germline V gene encodes CDR1 SGHDT and CDR2 YYEEEE. V was pared by 3 bases and J by 8 bases, with 17 bases between. This CDR3 spans 14 amino acids. The CDR3, as DNA: TGTGCCAGCAGCTCGATTGTTCGGGGAGGGGAAGCTTTCTTT. Translated, it gives CASSSIVRGGEAFF.

The CDR3 reads CASSSLALGTDTQYF. The CDR3 DNA sequence: TGTGCCAGCAGTTCCCTAGCGCTGGGCACAGATACGCAGTATTTT. V usage is TRBV27 and J usage is TRBJ2-3, with TRBD2 as a possible D gene (6 bases). The CDR3 has 15 amino acids. V was clipped by 4 bases and J by 1 base, with 12 bases between them. Germline values: CDR1 MNHEY, CDR2 SMNVEV (reference sequence).

This clone is large (0.1 to 1%) within its sample. The gene calls are TRBV4-2 and TRBJ2-7; 7 bases fit TRBD2. CDR1 is LGHNA and CDR2 is YNFKEQ in the germline V gene. CDR3 length equals 16 residues. J gave up 1 base and V 0 bases, and 6 bases lay outside the gene matches. The DNA for the CDR3 is TGTGCCAGCAGCCAAGATGGTTCGGGGGGTTCCTACGAGCAGTACTTC. Protein product: CASSQDGSGGSYEQYF.

This sequence joins TRBV7-2 and TRBJ1-5, with D unclear. This CDR3 region has 15 residues. Germline CDR1 reads SGHTA; CDR2 reads FQGNSA. V shed 1 base and J shed 0 bases, with 7 bases lying between them. CDR3 sequence reads: CASSLVIGSNQPQHF. The CDR3 region has the DNA TGTGCCAGCAGCTTAGTCATCGGTAGCAATCAGCCCCAGCATTTT. Full variable domain (outside the CDR3, taken from reference TRBV7-2 and TRBJ1-5): GAGVSQSPSNKVTEKGKDVELRCDPISGHTALYWYRQSLGQGLEFLIYFQGNSAPDKSGLPSDRFSAERTGGSVSTLTIQRTQQEDSAVYLCASSLVIGSNQPQHFGDGTRLSIL.

The gene calls are TRBV15 and TRBJ1-4, with D possibly TRBD1 on 5 matching bases. The germline CDR1 and CDR2 sequences are LNHNV and YYDKDF (reference sequence). V lost 1 base and J lost 6, with 15 bases in between. The CDR3 spans 16 residues. CDR3 amino acids: CATSRAIGKGDEKLFF. The CDR3 DNA sequence: TGTGCCACCAGCAGAGCGATTGGGAAAGGGGATGAAAAACTGTTTTTT.

At least ten counts were recorded for this clone. The chain carries TRBV4-1 and TRBJ1-4, with a weak D call TRBD1 (6 bases). V was shortened by 1 base and J by 13 bases, with 7 bases between the two germline ends. CDR3 size: 11 residues. The germline gives CDR1 MGHRA, CDR2 YSYEKL. The CDR3: CASSQGGLLFF. In DNA form, the CDR3 reads TGCGCCAGCAGCCAAGGGGGGCTACTGTTTTTT.

This rearrangement joins TRBV6-1 to TRBJ2-7, with 9 positions matching TRBD1. The CDR3 consists of 16 residues. J gave up 7 bases and V 1 base, and 11 bases lay outside the gene matches. CDR1 and CDR2 (germline): MNHNS, SASEGT. The DNA for the CDR3 is TGTGCCAGCAGTGAAGGCCCCGGGGACAGGGTAGGAGAGCAGTACTTC. Its protein is CASSEGPGDRVGEQYF.

The chain employs TRBV4-3 and TRBJ1-5; D is unresolved. Germline-derived CDR1 and CDR2 are LGHNA and YSLEER. Deletions cut 0 bases from V and 1 base from J, with 16 bases between. The CDR3 runs to 18 residues. This CDR3 reads CASSQDGRGLGSNQPQHF. The CDR3 DNA follows: TGCGCCAGCAGCCAAGACGGTCGGGGTTTGGGAAGCAATCAGCCCCAGCATTTT.

The V call is TRBV9, the J call TRBJ2-7, with D possibly being TRBD1 (6 bases). The CDR3 length is 16 residues. Germline V gives CDR1 SGDLS, CDR2 YYNGEE. Trimming stripped 4 bases from V and 0 bases from J, with 17 bases between. The CDR3 DNA is TGTGCCAGCAGCACCCGACAGGAGTCGTCCTCCTACGAGCAGTACTTC. This sequence encodes CASSTRQESSSYEQYF. The full variable domain, in which reference TRBV9 and TRBJ2-7 provide the parts outside the CDR3, is DSGVTQTPKHLITATGQRVTLRCSPRSGDLSVYWYQQSLDQGLQFLIQYYNGEERAKGNILERFSAQQFPDLHSELNLSSLELGDSALYFCASSTRQESSSYEQYFGPGTRLTVT.

The gene calls are TRBV9 and TRBJ2-7, with a weak D call TRBD2 (5 bases). CDR1 and CDR2 from the germline V gene are SGDLS and YYNGEE. V gave up 0 bases and J gave up 5 bases, with 9 bases separating them. CDR3 size: 13 residues. The CDR3 DNA sequence: TGTGCCAGCAGCGTAGCTTGGCGGGACGAGCAGTACTTC. This encodes CASSVAWRDEQYF.

This clone has just one count. This rearrangement joins TRBV6-1 to TRBJ2-7, with 11 nucleotides matching TRBD2. CDR1 MNHNS and CDR2 SASEGT come from the germline V gene. The V gene end was trimmed by 6 bases and the J gene end by 0 bases; junction bases not matched to a gene: 4. The CDR3 covers 15 residues. DNA of the CDR3: TGTGCCAGCAGCACCACTAGCGGGAGCTCCTACGAGCAGTACTTC. Translation: CASSTTSGSSYEQYF.

The chain employs TRBV27 and TRBJ2-5, with D possibly TRBD1 on 6 matching bases. The CDR3 is 18 residues long. Germline loops: CDR1 MNHEY, CDR2 SMNVEV (reference sequence). Trimming shortened V by 5 bases and J by 2 bases, and 24 bases separated the two germline ends. The CDR3 spells CASSASPRGFYLQETQYF. Written as DNA, the CDR3 is TGTGCCAGCAGTGCCTCTCCGAGGGGGTTTTATCTACAAGAGACCCAGTACTTC.

The V call is TRBV5-6, the J call TRBJ1-1; D gene uncertain. CDR1 is SGHDT and CDR2 is YYEEEE in the germline V gene. The germline V and J ends were trimmed by 1 base and 3 bases, with 7 bases remaining between them. The CDR3 has 13 residues. CDR3 sequence reads: CASSLSGYTEAFF. The CDR3 DNA reads as TGTGCCAGCAGCTTGTCAGGATACACTGAAGCTTTCTTT.

The chain recombines TRBV6-5 with TRBJ2-1; the match to TRBD2 covers 7 bases. The V and J ends lost 0 bases and 7 bases, in that order; junction bases with no gene match: 6. The CDR3 totals 15 residues. Germline V gene data show CDR1 as MNHEY and CDR2 as SVGAGI. The CDR3 DNA follows: TGTGCCAGCAGTTACTCGAGTCTAGCGGTTAATGAGCAGTTCTTC. This sequence encodes CASSYSSLAVNEQFF.

This clone came up many times. The J gene is TRBJ2-5, the V gene TRBV6-1; a weak D match, TRBD2 (7 bases). Trimming removed 4 bases at V and 2 bases at J, with 11 bases between. In germline, CDR1 is MNHNS, CDR2 SASEGT. The CDR3 runs to 14 residues. CDR3 nucleotide sequence: TGTGCCAGCAGTGCCAGGGGAGGGCAAGAGACCCAGTACTTC. Translation gives CASSARGGQETQYF.

This clone was counted a few times. The chain is built from TRBV7-9 and TRBJ1-3, with D hard to call. CDR1 SEHNR and CDR2 FQNEAQ come from the germline V gene (reference sequence). The CDR3 contains 12 residues. The V and J ends lost 4 bases and 8 bases respectively, with 9 bases between them. The CDR3 DNA sequence: TGTGCCAGCAGCTCTGGGAGATACACCATATATTTT. Encoded protein: CASSSGRYTIYF.

CDR3 sequence: CASSLAGSGPTDTQYF. The CDR3 DNA follows: TGTGCCAGCAGCTTAGCAGGTAGCGGGCCGACAGATACGCAGTATTTT. The chain recombines TRBV7-9 with TRBJ2-3, with TRBD2 matching 7 bases. The CDR3 extends over 16 amino acids. Germline CDR1 is SEHNR and CDR2 is FQNEAQ (reference sequence). Germline trimming cut 0 bases from V and 3 bases from J; bases unmatched to any gene: 6.

The V gene is TRBV6-4, the J gene TRBJ1-1; TRBD1 matches 9 bases. With 0 bases clipped from V and 4 bases from J, the junction kept 6 bases outside the gene matches. This CDR3 has 16 residues. Germline assignment: CDR1 MRHNA and CDR2 SNTAGT. CDR3 sequence (DNA): TGTGCCAGCAGTGACTCCTCCGACAGGGGGTCCACTGAAGCTTTCTTT. Its protein product is CASSDSSDRGSTEAFF.

The chain links TRBV19 to TRBJ1-4; TRBD1 matches 9 bases. Trimming took 6 bases from V and 8 from J; bases not matched to a gene: 1. The CDR3 extends over 12 amino acids. Germline V CDR1 and CDR2: LNHDA, SQIVND (reference sequence). CDR3 region: CASRDRGEKLFF. DNA of the CDR3: TGTGCCAGTAGGGACAGGGGAGAAAAACTGTTTTTT.